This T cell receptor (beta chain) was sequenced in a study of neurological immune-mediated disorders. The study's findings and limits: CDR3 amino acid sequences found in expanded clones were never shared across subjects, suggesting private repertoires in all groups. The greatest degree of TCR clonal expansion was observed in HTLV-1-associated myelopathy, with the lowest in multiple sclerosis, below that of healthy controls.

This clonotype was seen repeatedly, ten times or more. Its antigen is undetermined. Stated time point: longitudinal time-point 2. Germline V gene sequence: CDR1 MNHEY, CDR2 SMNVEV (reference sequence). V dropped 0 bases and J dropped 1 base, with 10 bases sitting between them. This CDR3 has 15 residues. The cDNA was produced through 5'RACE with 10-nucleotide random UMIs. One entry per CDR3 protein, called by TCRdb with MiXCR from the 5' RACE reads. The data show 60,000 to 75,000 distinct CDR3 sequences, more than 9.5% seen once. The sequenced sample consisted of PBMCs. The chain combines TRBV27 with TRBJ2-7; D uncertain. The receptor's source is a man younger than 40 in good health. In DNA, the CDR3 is TGTGCCAGCAGTTTATCGGTAACATTTTCCTACGAGCAGTACTTC. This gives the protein CASSLSVTFSYEQYF.